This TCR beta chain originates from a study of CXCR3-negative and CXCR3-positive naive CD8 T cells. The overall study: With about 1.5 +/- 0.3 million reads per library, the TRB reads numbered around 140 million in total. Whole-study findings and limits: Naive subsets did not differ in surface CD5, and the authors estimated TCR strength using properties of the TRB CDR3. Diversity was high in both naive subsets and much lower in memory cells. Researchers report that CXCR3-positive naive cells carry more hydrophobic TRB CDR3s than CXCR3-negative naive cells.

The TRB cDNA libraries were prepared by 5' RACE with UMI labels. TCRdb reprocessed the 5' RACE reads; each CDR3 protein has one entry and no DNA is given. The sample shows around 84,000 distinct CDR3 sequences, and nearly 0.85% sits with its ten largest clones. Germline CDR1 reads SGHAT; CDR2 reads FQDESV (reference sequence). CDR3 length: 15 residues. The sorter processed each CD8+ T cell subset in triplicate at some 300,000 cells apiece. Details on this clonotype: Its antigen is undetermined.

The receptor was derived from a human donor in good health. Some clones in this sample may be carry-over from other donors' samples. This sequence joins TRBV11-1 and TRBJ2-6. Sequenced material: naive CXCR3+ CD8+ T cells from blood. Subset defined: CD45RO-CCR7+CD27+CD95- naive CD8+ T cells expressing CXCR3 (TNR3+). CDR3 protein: CASSLGPSGANVLTF.